One TCR beta chain is described in this entry. TCR beta sequences were obtained from blood CD8+ and CD4+ T cells. Bulk CD8+ and CD4+ cells came from magnetic negative isolation; CD8+ TEMRA by FACS. The data were taken from a study of CD8 T cells in Susac syndrome. The CDR3 is 11 residues long. Germline values: CDR1 LNHDA, CDR2 SQIVND (reference sequence). The RNA input was about 0.45 to 1 ug, and it was reverse transcribed with random hexamers. Multiplex PCR with immunoSEQ amplified the TCR beta CDR3 across 54 Vbeta and 13 Jbeta. TCRdb passed the immunoSEQ multiplex PCR reads through MiXCR, listing each CDR3 protein once. Among more than 55,000 distinct CDR3 sequences listed, 95% were seen once.

The sample consisted of CD8+ T cells from PBMCs. The chain joins TRBV19 to TRBJ2-6; D gene uncertain. The sequence was obtained from a human donor in good health. CDR3 nucleotides: TGTGGCTGCTCTGGGGCCAACGTCCTGACTTTC. Translation: CGCSGANVLTF.